A selection of T cell receptor beta chains follows, all from one sample in a study of cytomegalovirus exposure and HLA in healthy donors. Clones were read by immunoSEQ multiplex PCR, and TCRdb kept only the in-frame ones, dropping some. The data contain over 150,000 clones, 65% to 85% of them singletons. Material for sequencing was PBMCs. The source of these receptors is a boy under 10 years old in good health and CMV-seronegative. Both conserved end residues are part of each CDR3. Fields, in order: V gene, D gene, clone size, J gene, CDR3 protein, CDR3 DNA. A D gene is named only where the DNA matches it firmly. Clone size is stated in some rows and not others, as once, few, many or a class when expanded.

>TRBV30|NA|NA|TRBJ2-7
CAWSLDYLYEQYF
TGTGCCTGGAGTTTGGACTACCTCTACGAGCAGTACTTC
>TRBV6-1|TRBD2|NA|TRBJ2-7
CASSVRDGLAYEQYF
TGTGCCAGCAGTGTCCGGGACGGACTAGCCTACGAGCAGTACTTC
>TRBV10-3|NA|NA|TRBJ2-6
CAHPPGRCSGANVLTF
TGTGCCCATCCTCCTGGGCGCTGCTCTGGGGCCAATGTCCTGACTTTC
>TRBV7-9|TRBD1|few|TRBJ1-2
CASSITGGRGYTF
TGTGCCAGCAGCATCACAGGGGGCAGGGGCTACACCTTC
>TRBV6-5|NA|NA|TRBJ2-1
CASSDGGEVEQFF
TGTGCCAGCAGTGACGGAGGGGAGGTGGAGCAGTTCTTC
>TRBV19|NA|NA|TRBJ1-2
CASNVMEGLYGYTF
TGTGCCAGTAACGTGATGGAGGGACTCTATGGCTACACCTTC
>TRBV4-1|TRBD1|NA|TRBJ1-2
CASSPQGAANYGYTF
TGCGCCAGCAGCCCTCAGGGGGCCGCTAACTATGGCTACACCTTC
>TRBV7-2|NA|NA|TRBJ2-7
CASSLGWTRRGSSYEQYF
TGTGCCAGCAGCTTAGGGTGGACTCGGCGGGGAAGCTCCTACGAGCAGTACTTC
>TRBV4-2|NA|NA|TRBJ2-7
CAGSYLWAENDEQYF
TGTGCCGGCAGCTATCTTTGGGCAGAGAACGACGAGCAGTACTTC
>TRBV27|NA|NA|TRBJ1-5
CASSFTFAGQPQHF
TGTGCCAGCAGTTTTACCTTTGCGGGTCAGCCCCAGCATTTT
>TRBV5-1|NA|NA|TRBJ1-4
CASSSVGGRNEKLFF
TGCGCCAGCAGCTCCGTCGGGGGGAGGAATGAAAAACTGTTTTTT
>TRBV10-1|TRBD2|NA|TRBJ2-2
CASSEYGLAGTGELFF
TGCGCCAGCAGTGAGTACGGACTAGCGGGCACCGGGGAGCTGTTTTTT
>TRBV6-5|TRBD1|NA|TRBJ1-2
CASSPGTGVYGYTF
TGTGCCAGCAGTCCCGGGACAGGGGTTTATGGCTACACCTTC
>TRBV9|TRBD1|once|TRBJ1-1
CASSVGTGMATEAFF
TGTGCCAGCAGCGTGGGGACAGGAATGGCCACTGAAGCTTTCTTT
>TRBV27|NA|NA|TRBJ2-5
CASSLRGGPREETQYF
TGTGCCAGCAGTTTAAGGGGGGGGCCGAGGGAAGAGACCCAGTACTTC
>TRBV19|NA|NA|TRBJ2-6
CASTTRVSIGANVLTF
TGTGCCAGTACGACCAGGGTATCCATCGGGGCCAACGTCCTGACTTTC
>TRBV5-4|TRBD2|NA|TRBJ2-1
CASSLAGTYNEQFF
TGTGCCAGCAGCTTAGCGGGGACCTACAATGAGCAGTTCTTC
>TRBV11-2|TRBD1|NA|TRBJ1-4
CASSSFGDRGLTVNEKLFF
TGTGCCAGCAGCTCGTTCGGCGACAGGGGGTTAACCGTTAATGAAAAACTGTTTTTT
>TRBV7-9|NA|NA|TRBJ2-1
CASSLGGRGLYNEQFF
TGTGCCAGCAGCTTAGGGGGCAGGGGCCTATACAATGAGCAGTTCTTC
>TRBV7-3|TRBD1|NA|TRBJ2-1
CASSSIGTGSKGEQFF
TGTGCCAGCAGCTCCATAGGGACAGGGAGCAAAGGTGAGCAGTTCTTC
>TRBV10-1|TRBD2|once|TRBJ2-7
CASTPGTSGGRKTYEQYF
TGCGCCAGCACCCCGGGGACTAGCGGGGGACGTAAGACCTACGAGCAGTACTTC
>TRBV7-9|TRBD1|NA|TRBJ1-3
CASSPGTGGGNTIYF
TGTGCCAGCAGCCCCGGGACAGGGGGCGGAAACACCATATATTTT
>TRBV25-1|TRBD1|NA|TRBJ2-5
CASSYGTGETQYF
TGTGCCAGCAGCTACGGGACAGGGGAGACCCAGTACTTC
>TRBV6-1|TRBD1|NA|TRBJ1-5
CAITGGGYSNQPQHF
TGTGCCATCACAGGGGGCGGGTATAGCAATCAGCCCCAGCATTTT
>TRBV11-3|NA|NA|TRBJ1-1
CTSSLAENTEAFF
TGTACCAGCAGCTTGGCGGAGAACACTGAAGCTTTCTTT
>TRBV28|TRBD2|NA|TRBJ2-7
CASSSGGSRYEQYF
TGTGCCAGCAGTTCGGGGGGTTCACGCTACGAGCAGTACTTC